Listed here are 22 T cell receptor beta chains from one sample, sequenced in a study of early T cells in non-severe SARS-CoV-2 infection. TCRdb reprocessed the 5' RACE reads with MiXCR, giving one entry per CDR3 protein. Of about 84,000 distinct CDR3 sequences listed, about 12% are singletons. The sequenced sample was whole blood. The receptor source for this set is an adult who was a healthcare worker with PCR-confirmed SARS-CoV-2 infection or an uninfected control (not recorded which).

This clonotype was observed many times. The chain is built from TRBV20-1 and TRBJ1-5; weak D call: TRBD1 (5 bases). Between the trimmed V and J ends, which lost 5 bases and 3 bases, there was a span of 14 bases. CDR1 is DFQATT and CDR2 is SNEGSKA in the germline V gene (reference sequence). CDR3 length equals 14 residues. CDR3 in DNA: TGCAGTGCTGTAGAGGGACCGCTCAATCAGCCCCAGCATTTT. Amino acids: CSAVEGPLNQPQHF.

The V call is TRBV5-1, the J call TRBJ1-4; 8 bases match TRBD1. CDR3 length: 14 amino acids. Germline lookup yields CDR1 SGHRS and CDR2 YFSETQ. V trimming: 4 bases; J trimming: 7 bases; junction bases outside the gene matches: 6. CDR3 nucleotides: TGCGCCAGCAGCATAGACAGGGGACTTGAAAAACTGTTTTTT. This sequence encodes CASSIDRGLEKLFF.

In its sample, this clonotype was seen many times. This rearrangement joins TRBV7-9 to TRBJ2-5; possible D gene TRBD2, 6 bases. Germline assignment: CDR1 SEHNR and CDR2 FQNEAQ (reference sequence). Trimming left V 3 bases short and J 1 base short, with 12 bases between. CDR3 length: 15 residues. For the CDR3, the DNA is TGTGCCAGCAGCTTTCGAGCGGGCACCCAAGAGACCCAGTACTTC. It codes for CASSFRAGTQETQYF.

This clonotype was detected many times. The chain is built from TRBV11-2 and TRBJ1-5; D is ambiguous. V lost 0 bases to trimming and J lost 5 bases, with 5 bases between them. This CDR3 is 13 amino acids long. Germline V CDR1 and CDR2: SGHAT, FQNNGV. The DNA for the CDR3 is TGTGCCAGCAGCTTAGAATCGGATCAGCCCCAGCATTTT. Translated: CASSLESDQPQHF.

V usage is TRBV10-3 and J usage is TRBJ1-5, with 10 bases matching TRBD1. The germline V gene has CDR1 ENHRY and CDR2 SYGVKD. The trim removed 7 bases at V and 8 bases at J, leaving 8 bases unmatched. The CDR3 is 14 amino acids. The CDR3 spells CAIKGTGDLEPQHF. Written as DNA, the CDR3 is TGTGCCATCAAGGGGACAGGGGATCTGGAGCCCCAGCATTTT.

In this sample, this clonotype turned up a few times. This chain joins TRBV24-1 and TRBJ2-2, with 8 bases that match TRBD1. The CDR3 has 14 amino acids. Germline loops: CDR1 KGHDR, CDR2 SFDVKD. V shed 5 bases, J shed 5 bases, and the junction held 3 bases outside the gene matches. This chain's CDR3 is CATSGRGQTGELFF. The CDR3 nucleotides read TGTGCCACCAGTGGCAGGGGGCAAACCGGGGAGCTGTTTTTT.

This clonotype has a count of ten or more. The chain carries TRBV4-1 and TRBJ1-1, with a possible D match to TRBD1 (5 bases). Germline lookup yields CDR1 MGHRA and CDR2 YSYEKL. The V and J ends lost 0 bases and 2 bases respectively, with 10 bases between them. The CDR3 loop spans 15 amino acids. Written as DNA, the CDR3 is TGCGCCAGCAGCCAAGATCCCCGGGGCAACACTGAAGCTTTCTTT. It codes for CASSQDPRGNTEAFF.

CDR3 residues: CASSLWTSYGYTF. The CDR3 DNA reads as TGTGCCAGCAGTCTGTGGACTAGTTATGGCTACACCTTC. V gene TRBV12-3 or TRBV12-4 combines with J gene TRBJ1-2; D remains unclear. CDR3 size: 13 residues. V lost 5 bases and J 5 bases, leaving 12 bases between the germline ends.

This clonotype was seen a few times. This rearrangement joins TRBV29-1 to TRBJ2-1, with 7 bases that match TRBD2. Trimming at V came to 0 bases and at J to 4 bases, leaving 6 bases not matched to a gene. The CDR3 has 15 amino acids. Germline CDR1 and CDR2: SQVTM and ANQGSEA. The CDR3 DNA sequence: TGCAGCGTTGAAGATCCACTAGCGCTTTACAATGAGCAGTTCTTC. It translates to CSVEDPLALYNEQFF.

This clonotype was counted ten times or more. The chain couples TRBV12-3 or TRBV12-4 to TRBJ2-6, with no clear D. The CDR3 consists of 15 residues. V dropped 5 bases and J dropped 2 bases, with 10 bases sitting between them. Written as DNA, the CDR3 is TGTGCCAGCAGTCCCCCAGTCACTGGGGCCAACGTCCTGACTTTC. Translation gives CASSPPVTGANVLTF.

The chain is built from TRBV7-9 and TRBJ2-3; D is ambiguous. Germline V CDR1 and CDR2: SEHNR, FQNEAQ (reference sequence). V was pared by 3 bases and J by 5 bases, with 12 bases between. The CDR3 totals 14 residues. CDR3 residues: CASSLVQPRDTQYF. The CDR3 nucleotides are TGTGCCAGCAGCTTGGTCCAGCCCCGAGATACGCAGTATTTT.

This clonotype was counted at least ten times. This sequence joins TRBV5-5 and TRBJ2-3, with 8 positions matching TRBD2. With V trimmed by 0 bases and J by 3 bases, 3 bases remained unmatched. Germline V gene lookup returns CDR1 SGHKS and CDR2 YYEKEE (reference sequence). The CDR3 runs to 15 residues. The CDR3 region is CASSLVPSGTDTQYF. CDR3 nucleotides: TGTGCCAGCAGCTTGGTACCTAGCGGGACAGATACGCAGTATTTT.

This clonotype was seen at least ten times. The gene calls are TRBV7-9 and TRBJ2-6, with D possibly being TRBD1 (5 bases). The CDR3 runs to 18 residues. Deletions cut 4 bases from V and 0 bases from J, with 16 bases between. The germline V gene has CDR1 SEHNR and CDR2 FQNEAQ (reference sequence). This CDR3 is CASSSGLGEPSGANVLTF. The CDR3 DNA follows: TGTGCCAGCAGCTCAGGGTTAGGGGAACCCTCTGGGGCCAACGTCCTGACTTTC.

The rearrangement joins TRBV20-1 to TRBJ2-7; perhaps TRBD1 as D (5 bases). Trimming shortened V by 3 bases and J by 3 bases, and 9 bases separated the two germline ends. The CDR3 runs 12 residues. In germline, CDR1 is DFQATT, CDR2 SNEGSKA (reference sequence). The CDR3 DNA follows: TGCAGTGCTAGCGACAGTCACTACGAGCAGTACTTC. This sequence encodes CSASDSHYEQYF.

V gene TRBV6-2 or TRBV6-3 combines with J gene TRBJ2-7; D is unclear. Germline values: CDR1 MNHEY, CDR2 SVGEGT. This CDR3 spans 13 amino acids. Deletions cut 2 bases from V and 0 bases from J, with 5 bases between. Here the CDR3 reads CASSYRLSYEQYF. The CDR3 DNA is TGTGCCAGCAGTTACCGCCTCTCCTACGAGCAGTACTTC.

This clonotype was counted a few times. The V gene is TRBV19, the J gene TRBJ2-2; maybe TRBD2 (7 bases). Looked up from germline, CDR1 is LNHDA and CDR2 is SQIVND (reference sequence). The ends were cut back, 7 bases at V and 6 bases at J, with 21 bases in the middle. This CDR3 is 16 amino acids long. This CDR3 is CASTIGGAISPGELFF. The CDR3 DNA sequence: TGTGCCAGTACCATAGGGGGGGCTATTAGCCCCGGGGAGCTGTTTTTT. Full variable domain (outside the CDR3, taken from reference TRBV19 and TRBJ2-2): DGGITQSPKYLFRKEGQNVTLSCEQNLNHDAMYWYRQDPGQGLRLIYYSQIVNDFQKGDIAEGYSVSREKKESFPLTVTSAQKNPTAFYLCASTIGGAISPGELFFGEGSRLTVL.

In its sample, this clonotype was seen a few times. The chain uses TRBV11-2 and TRBJ2-7, with 8 bases aligning to TRBD1. The CDR3 consists of 14 residues. Looked up from germline, CDR1 is SGHAT and CDR2 is FQNNGV. V lost 6 bases, J lost 4 bases, and 8 bases stayed unmatched. The CDR3 loop is CASRRPGQVYEQYF. The CDR3 bases are TGTGCCAGCAGACGACCGGGACAGGTATACGAGCAGTACTTC.

This clonotype was detected ten times or more. V usage is TRBV12-3 or TRBV12-4 and J usage is TRBJ1-5; 9 bases match TRBD1. V lost 1 base, J lost 6 bases, and 7 bases stayed unmatched. The CDR3 is 16 amino acids. Written as DNA, the CDR3 is TGTGCCAGCAGTTTAGAGACAGGGGGGTCGGTTCAGCCCCAGCATTTT. Its protein product is CASSLETGGSVQPQHF.

This clonotype was seen repeatedly, ten times or more. V and J are TRBV28 and TRBJ2-7, with 8 bases fitting TRBD2. Germline CDR1 and CDR2: MDHEN and SYDVKM. After removal of 2 bases from V and 2 bases from J, the junction contained 5 bases not matched to a gene. The CDR3 has 15 amino acids. The DNA for the CDR3 is TGTGCCAGCAGTTTAGTACCGGGACTAGCCTACGAGCAGTACTTC. Amino acids: CASSLVPGLAYEQYF.

Many counts were recorded for this clonotype. The rearrangement uses TRBV5-1 and TRBJ1-1; tentative D call: TRBD1 (6 bases). This CDR3 contains 15 residues. Germline V gene lookup returns CDR1 SGHRS and CDR2 YFSETQ. Trimming left V 4 bases short and J 2 bases short, with 15 bases between. For the CDR3, the DNA is TGCGCCAGCAGCACGGACCCGGGACACAACACTGAAGCTTTCTTT. Its translation: CASSTDPGHNTEAFF.

This clonotype showed up many times. V usage is TRBV7-8 and J usage is TRBJ2-3; either TRBD1 or TRBD2 may supply D (5 bases each). Trimming took 4 bases from V and 2 from J, leaving 13 bases between them. CDR1 and CDR2 (germline): SGHVS, FQNEAQ. This CDR3 has 15 amino acids. CDR3 DNA: TGTGCCAGCAGCTGGGCCGGGGACCTCACAGATACGCAGTATTTT. Translated: CASSWAGDLTDTQYF. Together with reference TRBV7-8 and TRBJ2-3, the CDR3 gives the full variable domain: GAGVSQSPRYKVAKRGQDVALRCDPISGHVSLFWYQQALGQGPEFLTYFQNEAQLDKSGLPSDRFFAERPEGSVSTLKIQRTQQEDSAVYLCASSWAGDLTDTQYFGPGTRLTVL.

This clonotype was recorded many times. V gene TRBV5-4 combines with J gene TRBJ2-7; 7 positions match TRBD2. J lost 6 bases, V lost 0 bases, and 12 bases had no gene match. CDR1 SGHNT and CDR2 YYREEE come from the germline V gene (reference sequence). CDR3 length: 16 amino acids. In DNA form, the CDR3 reads TGTGCCAGCAGCTTGGCCCCTCTAGCGGAGGTTGGCGAGCAGTACTTC. As protein: CASSLAPLAEVGEQYF. Filled out from reference TRBV5-4 and TRBJ2-7, the complete variable domain reads ETGVTQSPTHLIKTRGQQVTLRCSSQSGHNTVSWYQQALGQGPQFIFQYYREEENGRGNFPPRFSGLQFPNYSSELNVNALELDDSALYLCASSLAPLAEVGEQYFGPGTRLTVT.